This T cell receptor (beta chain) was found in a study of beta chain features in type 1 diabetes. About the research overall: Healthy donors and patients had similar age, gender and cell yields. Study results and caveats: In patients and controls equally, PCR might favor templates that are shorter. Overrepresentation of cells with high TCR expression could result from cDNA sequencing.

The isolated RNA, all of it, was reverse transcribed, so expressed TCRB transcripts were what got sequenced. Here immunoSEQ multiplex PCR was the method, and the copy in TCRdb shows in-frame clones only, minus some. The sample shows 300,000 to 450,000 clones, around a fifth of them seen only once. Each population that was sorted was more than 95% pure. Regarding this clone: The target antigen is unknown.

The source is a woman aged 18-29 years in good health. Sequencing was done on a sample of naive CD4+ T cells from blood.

Here the CDR3 reads CASSSALAASYEQYF. For the CDR3, the DNA is TGTGCCAGCAGCTCCGCTCTAGCGGCCTCCTACGAGCAGTACTTC. V usage is TRBV5-4 and J usage is TRBJ2-7; 7 bases agree with TRBD2. Germline V gene sequence: CDR1 SGHNT, CDR2 YYREEE (reference sequence). The CDR3 runs to 15 residues. J lost 0 bases, V lost 3 bases, and 6 bases had no gene match.